This TCR beta chain was observed in a study of shared clonotypes between healthy human individuals. The table lists this clone with a few counts. The sample contains more than one DNA sequence encoding this CDR3. Trimming stripped 4 bases from V and 1 base from J, with 7 bases between. From germline, CDR1 is MDHEN and CDR2 SYDVKM. CDR3 length: 13 residues. Splitting of each subset's genomic DNA was done evenly across several immunoSEQ plates. The data were produced by immunoSEQ multiplex PCR, yet TCRdb's version contains in-frame clones alone and is incomplete. This repertoire shows hundreds of thousands of clones, 77% found once; its top ten account for around 12%.

Sequences were obtained from PBMCs. The chain uses TRBV28 and TRBJ1-1, with D perhaps matching TRBD1 (5 bases). The TCR was taken from a woman between 40 and 55 years old in good health. Some clones in this sample may be carry-over from other donors' samples. The CDR3 DNA reads as TGTGCCAGCAGTTCAGGACAGAACACTGAAGCTTTCTTT. This encodes CASSSGQNTEAFF.